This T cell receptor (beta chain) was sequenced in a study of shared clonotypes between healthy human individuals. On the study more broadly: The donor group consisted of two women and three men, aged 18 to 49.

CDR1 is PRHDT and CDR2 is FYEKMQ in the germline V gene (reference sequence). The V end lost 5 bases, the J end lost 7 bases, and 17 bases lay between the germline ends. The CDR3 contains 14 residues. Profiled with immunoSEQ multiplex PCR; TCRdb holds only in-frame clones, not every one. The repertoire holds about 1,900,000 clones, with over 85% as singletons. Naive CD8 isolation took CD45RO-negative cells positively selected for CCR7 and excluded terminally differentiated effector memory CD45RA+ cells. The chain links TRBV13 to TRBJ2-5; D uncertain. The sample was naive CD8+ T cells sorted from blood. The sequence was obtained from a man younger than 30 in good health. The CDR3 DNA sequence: TGTGCCAGCAGCCCTGGGCCCGACGGTGGGACCCAGTACTTC. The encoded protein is CASSPGPDGGTQYF. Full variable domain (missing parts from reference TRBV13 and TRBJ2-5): AAGVIQSPRHLIKEKRETATLKCYPIPRHDTVYWYQQGPGQDPQFLISFYEKMQSDKGSIPDRFSAQQFSDYHSELNMSSLELGDSALYFCASSPGPDGGTQYFGPGTRLLVL.